The rows below give T cell receptor beta chains drawn from one sample of a study of response to subunit inactivated influenza vaccine. A single record per CDR3 protein comes from TCRdb applying MiXCR to the RT-PCR reads. This sample has 600,000 to 850,000 distinct CDR3 sequences, with 12% to 15% found just once. This material consisted of PBMCs from blood, taken 14 to 15 days before vaccination. These receptors all come from a middle-aged man who received an inactivated influenza vaccine. The CDR3 runs from the conserved cysteine through the conserved F or W. D genes are given only for firm matches. The listing skips clone size in some rows; elsewhere it reads once, few, many or a size class.

abundance	j_gene	len	v_gene	d_gene	CDR3nt	CDR3aa
NA	TRBJ2-5	15	TRBV2	NA	TGTGCCAGCAGTTATACCGGGGCCCGGGGAGAGACCCAGTACTTC	CASSYTGARGETQYF
few	TRBJ2-7	13	TRBV20-1	NA	TGCAGTGCTAGAGGGCCCGCGGCCTACGAGCAGTACTTC	CSARGPAAYEQYF
NA	TRBJ2-1	17	TRBV12-3/TRBV12-4	TRBD2	TGTGCCAGCAGTTTAGGGTGGCTAGCGGGGGACTACAATGAGCAGTTCTTC	CASSLGWLAGDYNEQFF
NA	TRBJ2-3	16	TRBV29-1	TRBD2	TGCAGCGTTGGCGGCCTCGGAGCGGGGAGAACAGATACGCAGTATTTT	CSVGGLGAGRTDTQYF
NA	TRBJ2-7	16	TRBV4-3	NA	TGCGCCAGCAGCCAAGGTGGCGGGCTGAGCTCCTACGAGCAGTACTTC	CASSQGGGLSSYEQYF
few	TRBJ2-2	17	TRBV11-2	TRBD1	TGTGCCAGCAGCTCGAAACAGGGGATCCCGCACACCGGGGAGCTGTTTTTT	CASSSKQGIPHTGELFF
NA	TRBJ2-2	18	TRBV20-1	TRBD2	TGCAGTGCTAGAGACCTGACTAGCGGGAGTGGGTACACCGGGGAGCTGTTTTTT	CSARDLTSGSGYTGELFF
NA	TRBJ2-7	15	TRBV7-9	NA	TGTGCCAGCAGCTTAGTTTCGGGGGCCACCTACGAGCAGTACTTC	CASSLVSGATYEQYF
NA	TRBJ1-1	15	TRBV19	NA	TGTGCCAGTAGTATAGTTCCAAGCAGGAACACTGAAGCTTTCTTT	CASSIVPSRNTEAFF
few	TRBJ2-7	16	TRBV28	TRBD2	TGTGCCAGCAGCTTGATCCGGGACTATACGAACTACGAGCAGTACTTC	CASSLIRDYTNYEQYF
few	TRBJ2-2	14	TRBV10-1	NA	TGCGCCAGCAGTTCCTTTGGGAACACCGGGGAGCTGTTTTTT	CASSSFGNTGELFF
NA	TRBJ1-5	14	TRBV24-1	NA	TGTGCCACCAGTGGACAGCATAGCAATCAGCCCCAGCATTTT	CATSGQHSNQPQHF
many	TRBJ2-7	18	TRBV6-5	TRBD2	TGTGCCAGCAGTTCCGGACTAGCGGGAATAATTACCTCCTACGAGCAGTACTTC	CASSSGLAGIITSYEQYF
few	TRBJ2-6	19	TRBV18	NA	TGTGCCAGCTCACCAAGGATACCAGGACAGACCTCTGGGGCCAACGTCCTGACTTTC	CASSPRIPGQTSGANVLTF
NA	TRBJ1-1	15	TRBV6-5	TRBD1	TGTGCCAGCAGTTACTCGACAGGGGTTCGCACTGAAGCTTTCTTT	CASSYSTGVRTEAFF
few	TRBJ1-1	13	TRBV4-3	NA	TGCGCCAGCAGCCAAGAGGTCCTCACTGAAGCTTTCTTT	CASSQEVLTEAFF
few	TRBJ2-7	12	TRBV6-2/TRBV6-3	TRBD1	TGTGCCAGCAGTTATCTGGGACAGGGGATGTACTTC	CASSYLGQGMYF